A single sample gave rise to the 29 T cell receptor beta chains below, sequenced in a study of blood T cells in healthy people across ages (dated by TCRdb to the mid-2010s). Receptors were amplified or captured by 5' RACE. These reads were obtained on an Illumina HiSeq 2500. A second PCR of about 6 to 12 cycles was run with a J-beta primer mix and a sample-barcoded 5' primer. TCRdb's own reprocessing of the public reads used fastp at Q25 and MiXCR and kept productive beta chains. Each CDR3 protein gets just one entry, which takes the most common genes and DNA from the rows behind it. This sample holds hundreds of thousands of distinct CDR3 sequences; under 65% were observed only once. The ten largest clones represent over 30% of the sample. Source material: blood. These receptors were collected from a man in his sixties in good health.

This clonotype was found a few times. This chain joins TRBV3-1 and TRBJ2-5; 10 positions match TRBD1. Germline V lookup: CDR1 LGHDT, CDR2 YNNKEL (reference sequence). The CDR3 extends over 15 amino acids. Unmatched junction bases numbered 4, after V lost 1 base and J lost 5 bases. The CDR3 reads CASSQAGTGAETQYF. The CDR3 coding sequence is TGTGCCAGCAGCCAAGCCGGGACAGGGGCGGAGACCCAGTACTTC.

The chain uses TRBV12-3 or TRBV12-4 and TRBJ2-1, with 8 bases matching TRBD1. Gene TRBJ2-7 matches the end of the DNA better, so the J call may be wrong. This CDR3 contains 16 residues. CDR3 sequence (DNA): TGTGCCAGCGGGGGGACAGGTTTTAGCTCCTACAATGAGCAGTACTTC. Translated, it gives CASGGTGFSSYNEQYF.

This rearrangement joins TRBV21-1 to TRBJ2-7; the table's D gene call, TRBD1, was not cross checked with the DNA. TRBV21-1 is classified as a pseudogene. CDR3 size: 17 residues. In DNA form, the CDR3 reads TGTGCCAGCAGCAATCCCGGTGGCCCCGCACAGGGCTACGAGCAGTACTTC. Amino acids: CASSNPGGPAQGYEQYF.

The chain uses TRBV29-1 and TRBJ2-7; possible D gene TRBD1, 6 bases. Trimming cost V 4 bases and J 6 bases, with 19 bases left between them. Germline-derived CDR1 and CDR2 are SQVTM and ANQGSEA. CDR3 length equals 14 residues. CDR3 sequence: CSVGGPGTKGEQYF. The CDR3 DNA sequence: TGCAGCGTTGGAGGGCCGGGGACAAAGGGCGAGCAGTACTTC.

The chain is built from TRBV3-1 and TRBJ1-2; TRBD1 might be the D (5 bases). CDR3 length: 13 amino acids. CDR1 is LGHDT, CDR2 YNNKEL, per germline (reference sequence). Trimming removed 3 bases at V and 6 bases at J, with 11 bases between. As DNA, the CDR3 is TGTGCCAGCAGCCAGGGAGCGGGACATGGCTACACCTTC. Protein sequence: CASSQGAGHGYTF.

A few counts support this clonotype. This chain uses TRBV6-5 with TRBJ2-3; TRBD2 agrees at 10 bases. The CDR3 length is 17 residues. With 0 bases clipped from V and 1 base from J, the junction kept 4 bases outside the gene matches. Looked up from germline, CDR1 is MNHEY and CDR2 is SVGAGI. The CDR3 region has the DNA TGTGCCAGCAGTTACTCCCGGACTAGCGGACGCACAGATACGCAGTATTTT. This sequence encodes CASSYSRTSGRTDTQYF.

There are a few counts of this clonotype. The chain joins TRBV4-2 to TRBJ2-3; D perhaps matches TRBD2 (6 bases). Trimming removed 0 bases from V and 5 bases from J, with 15 bases in between. Germline values: CDR1 LGHNA, CDR2 YNFKEQ. The CDR3 loop spans 16 amino acids. The CDR3 sequence: CASSQEQRGSIDTQYF. CDR3 DNA sequence: TGTGCCAGCAGCCAAGAACAACGGGGGTCGATAGATACGCAGTATTTT.

This clonotype was picked up one time. This chain's CDR3 is CASSQVASGAQETQYF. CDR3 DNA sequence: TGCGCCAGCAGCCAAGTGGCTAGCGGGGCCCAAGAGACCCAGTACTTC. J is TRBJ2-5 and V is TRBV4-1; 9 bases are a match to TRBD2. Trimming removed 1 base from V and 1 base from J; junction bases left unmatched: 4. This CDR3 is 16 amino acids long. Germline V gives CDR1 MGHRA, CDR2 YSYEKL.

CDR3 region: CSAETPGLRETQYF. CDR3 nucleotides: TGCAGTGCCGAAACTCCGGGACTTAGAGAGACCCAGTACTTC. The chain recombines TRBV20-1 with TRBJ2-5; tentative D call: TRBD2 (6 bases). The CDR3 has 14 residues. CDR1 DFQATT and CDR2 SNEGSKA come from the germline V gene (reference sequence). The ends were cut back, 6 bases at V and 4 bases at J, with 18 bases in the middle.

This clonotype was recorded only once. Since a much larger clone is just one base distant, this may be a read error. The chain joins TRBV12-3 or TRBV12-4 to TRBJ1-6; D unclear. Trimming took off 3 bases at V and 5 bases at J, with 17 bases between the two ends. This CDR3 contains 17 residues. CDR3 sequence: CASSFYSAGRDNSPLHF. The CDR3 DNA reads TGTGCCAGCAGTTTTTACTCCGCTGGACGGGATAATTCACCCCTCCACTTT.

The chain uses TRBV6-6 and TRBJ2-5; D gene unclear. V lost 0 bases, J lost 2 bases, and 7 bases lay in between. Germline V CDR1 and CDR2: MNHNY, SVGAGI (reference sequence). There are 14 residues in the CDR3. The CDR3 region is CASSYSAVQETQYF. CDR3 DNA: TGTGCCAGCAGTTACTCGGCTGTGCAAGAGACCCAGTACTTC.

This clonotype has only a few counts. The gene calls are TRBV5-1 and TRBJ1-2; D gene unclear. Germline V gene sequence: CDR1 SGHRS, CDR2 YFSETQ. The CDR3 length is 15 residues. Trimming took off 1 base at V and 0 bases at J, with 10 bases between the two ends. CDR3 sequence: CASSLMQEANYGYTF. For the CDR3, the DNA is TGCGCCAGCAGCTTGATGCAAGAAGCTAACTATGGCTACACCTTC.

V gene TRBV28 combines with J gene TRBJ1-2; D gene uncertain. Trimming took off 7 bases at V and 7 bases at J, with 13 bases between the two ends. CDR1 is MDHEN and CDR2 is SYDVKM in the germline V gene. CDR3 length equals 12 residues. This CDR3 reads CASNGPDPGYTF. As DNA, the CDR3 is TGTGCCAGCAACGGTCCAGACCCTGGCTACACCTTC.

The V gene is TRBV27, the J gene TRBJ2-1, with TRBD1 as a possible D gene (6 bases). This CDR3 is 14 amino acids long. Germline-derived CDR1 and CDR2 are MNHEY and SMNVEV (reference sequence). Trimming shortened V by 2 bases and J by 4 bases, and 9 bases separated the two germline ends. In nucleotides, the CDR3 is TGTGCCAGCAGTTTAAGGGACAATTACAATGAGCAGTTCTTC. This codes for CASSLRDNYNEQFF.

The CDR3 DNA is TGTGCCAGCAGCTCCGGGCGGTTCGCGTACCAAGAGACCCAGTACTTC. The encoded protein is CASSSGRFAYQETQYF. The V call is TRBV6-6, the J call TRBJ2-5, with unresolved D. The CDR3 consists of 16 residues. The germline V gene encodes CDR1 MNHNY and CDR2 SVGAGI (reference sequence). The V gene lost 6 bases and the J gene lost 0 bases, with 17 bases spanning the gap.

V is TRBV18 and J is TRBJ1-2, with D perhaps TRBD1 (5 bases). V lost 4 bases and J lost 1, with 7 bases in between. The CDR3 spans 13 residues. Germline V CDR1 and CDR2: KGHSH, LQKENI. The CDR3 here is CASSRDDNYGYTF. The CDR3 DNA reads TGTGCCAGCTCACGGGACGATAACTATGGCTACACCTTC.

The chain combines TRBV4-2 with TRBJ1-2; 8 bases fit TRBD1. CDR1 is LGHNA and CDR2 is YNFKEQ in the germline V gene. The CDR3 has 15 amino acids. Trimming cost V 0 bases and J 7 bases; bases outside gene matches: 7. The CDR3 region has the DNA TGTGCCAGCAGCCAAGATCGGAGACAGGGGTCTGGCTACACCTTC. This sequence encodes CASSQDRRQGSGYTF.

The chain employs TRBV4-1 and TRBJ2-4; 9 positions agree with TRBD1. J gave up 8 bases and V 4 bases, and 12 bases lay outside the gene matches. Germline CDR1 is MGHRA and CDR2 is YSYEKL. This CDR3 comprises 16 residues. For the CDR3, the DNA is TGCGCCAGCAGCCTCCGGGACAGGGCGAAAGGGGACATTCAGTACTTC. Amino acids: CASSLRDRAKGDIQYF.

This clonotype has just a few counts. V usage is TRBV7-9 and J usage is TRBJ1-1; D not resolved. The V gene's germline CDR1 is SEHNR and CDR2 FQNEAQ (reference sequence). The CDR3 runs 13 residues. V was shortened by 2 bases and J by 1 base, with 5 bases between the two germline ends. In DNA, the CDR3 is TGTGCCAGCAGCTTAATCACGAACACTGAAGCTTTCTTT. Its translation is CASSLITNTEAFF.

Notes on this clonotype: A junction end diverges from the germline sequence, so it may reflect a read error. The chain carries TRBV3-1 and TRBJ1-2, with D possibly matching TRBD1 (5 bases). The CDR3 is 20 residues long. CDR1 LGHDT and CDR2 YNNKEL come from the germline V gene (reference sequence). Here the CDR3 reads CACSQATWRGSGLNRYGYTF. The CDR3 region has the DNA TGTGCCTGCAGCCAAGCGACGTGGAGGGGCAGCGGCTTAAACCGTTATGGCTACACCTTC.

The J gene is TRBJ2-1, the V gene TRBV5-6; D is perhaps TRBD2 (6 bases). V lost 3 bases and J 0 bases, leaving 13 bases between the germline ends. Germline values: CDR1 SGHDT, CDR2 YYEEEE. The CDR3 is 16 amino acids. The CDR3 DNA reads as TGTGCCAGCAGCTACATAGCGGTTGGCTCCTACAATGAGCAGTTCTTC. As protein: CASSYIAVGSYNEQFF.

This chain connects TRBV14 to TRBJ2-3; D remains unclear. This CDR3 spans 14 amino acids. From germline, CDR1 is SGHDN and CDR2 FVKESK. Trimming pared 0 bases from V and 6 bases from J, leaving 10 bases between. CDR3 amino acids: CASSQDRRTDTQYF. The CDR3 DNA follows: TGTGCCAGCAGCCAAGATCGTCGGACGGATACGCAGTATTTT.

The rearrangement links TRBV28 to TRBJ2-1; TRBD2 matches 7 bases. With V trimmed by 2 bases and J by 7 bases, 8 bases remained unmatched. CDR3 length equals 15 residues. The germline V gene encodes CDR1 MDHEN and CDR2 SYDVKM. CDR3 nucleotides: TGTGCCAGCAGTTTAGCTGGGAGGGCCCGTAATGAGCAGTTCTTC. Translated: CASSLAGRARNEQFF.

In its sample, this clonotype was seen a few times. The chain is built from TRBV7-9 and TRBJ2-5; D unclear. V lost 3 bases to trimming and J lost 5 bases, with 10 bases between them. The V gene's germline CDR1 is SEHNR and CDR2 FQNEAQ (reference sequence). The CDR3 length is 13 residues. CDR3 sequence (DNA): TGTGCCAGCAGCTTTTTAGTTGGGGAGACCCAGTACTTC. Translating it yields CASSFLVGETQYF.

The V call is TRBV6-5, the J call TRBJ1-2; the match to TRBD1 covers 7 bases. The ends lost 6 bases at V and 5 bases at J; junction bases unmatched: 12. The CDR3 extends over 15 amino acids. CDR1 and CDR2 from the germline V gene are MNHEY and SVGAGI. As DNA, the CDR3 is TGTGCCAGCAGGAGGACAGGTCTCGTCCTTTATGGCTACACCTTC. Translated, it gives CASRRTGLVLYGYTF.

The chain carries TRBV25-1 and TRBJ2-4; a possible D gene is TRBD1 (5 bases). Trimming took off 0 bases at V and 7 bases at J, with 13 bases between the two ends. CDR3 length: 15 amino acids. Per the germline V gene, CDR1 is MGHDK and CDR2 is SYGVNS. Here the CDR3 DNA reads TGTGCCAGCAGTGAATATGGGCAGGGTCGGAACATTCAGTACTTC. It translates to CASSEYGQGRNIQYF.

This clonotype was seen more than once but under ten times. The V gene is TRBV7-9, the J gene TRBJ2-5, with TRBD2 matching over 9 bases. Germline-derived CDR1 and CDR2 are SEHNR and FQNEAQ (reference sequence). The CDR3 is 15 residues long. V lost 1 base to trimming and J lost 5 bases; unmatched junction nucleotides: 5. The CDR3 coding sequence is TGTGCCAGCAGCTTAGAGGCGGGGGGGCTGGAGACCCAGTACTTC. This codes for CASSLEAGGLETQYF.

This clonotype was counted between two and nine times. This chain connects TRBV2 to TRBJ2-7; D is undetermined. V lost 6 bases, J lost 7 bases, and 16 bases lay in between. CDR3 length: 13 residues. CDR1 and CDR2 from the germline V gene are SNHLY and FYNNEI. CDR3 coding DNA: TGTGCCAGCAGGATAGACTCCTACAATGAGCAGTACTTC. Translating it yields CASRIDSYNEQYF.

This clonotype has only a few counts. The chain has TRBV4-1 and TRBJ2-5; no reliable D call. The CDR3 is 12 amino acids. The germline gives CDR1 MGHRA, CDR2 YSYEKL. The V gene lost 0 bases and the J gene lost 12 bases, with 11 bases spanning the gap. CDR3 coding DNA: TGCGCCAGCAGCCAAGATCGGTACTACAAGTACTTC. Translated: CASSQDRYYKYF.